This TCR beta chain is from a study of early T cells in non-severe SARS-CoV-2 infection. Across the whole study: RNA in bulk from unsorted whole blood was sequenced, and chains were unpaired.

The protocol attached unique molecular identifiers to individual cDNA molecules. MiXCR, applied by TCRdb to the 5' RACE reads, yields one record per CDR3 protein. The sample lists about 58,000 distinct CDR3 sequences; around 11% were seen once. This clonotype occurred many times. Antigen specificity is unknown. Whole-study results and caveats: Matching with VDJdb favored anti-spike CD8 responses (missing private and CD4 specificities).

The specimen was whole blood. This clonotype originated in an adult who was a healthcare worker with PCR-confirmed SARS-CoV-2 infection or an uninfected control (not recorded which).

CDR3 protein: CASHPGLAGSYEQYF. CDR3 nucleotides: TGTGCCAGCCACCCCGGGCTAGCGGGTTCCTACGAGCAGTACTTC. J is TRBJ2-7 and V is TRBV28, with TRBD2 identical over 8 bases. The CDR3 length is 15 residues. CDR1 is MDHEN and CDR2 is SYDVKM in the germline V gene. V lost 8 bases and J lost 1; bases outside the gene matches: 10.